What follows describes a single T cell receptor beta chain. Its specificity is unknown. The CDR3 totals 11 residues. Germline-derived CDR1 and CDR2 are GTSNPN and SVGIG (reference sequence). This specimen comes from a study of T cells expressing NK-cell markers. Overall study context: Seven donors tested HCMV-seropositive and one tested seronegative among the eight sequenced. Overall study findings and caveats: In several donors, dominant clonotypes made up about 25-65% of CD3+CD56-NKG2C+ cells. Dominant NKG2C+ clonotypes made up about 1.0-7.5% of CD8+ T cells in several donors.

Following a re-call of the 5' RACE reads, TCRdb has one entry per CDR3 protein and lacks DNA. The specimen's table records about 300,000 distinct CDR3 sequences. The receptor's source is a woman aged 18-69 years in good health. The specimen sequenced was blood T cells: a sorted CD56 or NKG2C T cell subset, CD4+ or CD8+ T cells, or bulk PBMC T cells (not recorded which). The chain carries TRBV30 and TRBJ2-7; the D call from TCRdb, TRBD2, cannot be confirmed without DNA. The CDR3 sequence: CAWSERAEQYF. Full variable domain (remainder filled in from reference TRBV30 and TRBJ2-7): SQTIHQWPATLVQPVGSPLSLECTVEGTSNPNLYWYRQAAGRGLQLLFYSVGIGQISSEVPQNLSASRPQDRQFILSSKKLLLSDSGFYLCAWSERAEQYFGPGTRLTVT.